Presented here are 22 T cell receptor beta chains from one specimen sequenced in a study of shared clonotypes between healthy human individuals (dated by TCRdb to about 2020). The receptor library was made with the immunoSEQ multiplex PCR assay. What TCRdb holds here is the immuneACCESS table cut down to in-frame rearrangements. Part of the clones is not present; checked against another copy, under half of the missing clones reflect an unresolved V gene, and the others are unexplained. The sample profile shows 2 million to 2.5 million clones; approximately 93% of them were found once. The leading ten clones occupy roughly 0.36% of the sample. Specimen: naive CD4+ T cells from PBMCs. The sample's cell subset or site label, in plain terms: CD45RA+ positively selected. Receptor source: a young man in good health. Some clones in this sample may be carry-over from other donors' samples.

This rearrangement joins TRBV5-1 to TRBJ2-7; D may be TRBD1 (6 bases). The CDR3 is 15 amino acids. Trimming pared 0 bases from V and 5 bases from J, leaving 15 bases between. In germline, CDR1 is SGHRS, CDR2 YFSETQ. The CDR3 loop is CASSLGSQGPNEQYF. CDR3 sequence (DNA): TGCGCCAGCAGCTTGGGTAGTCAGGGGCCCAACGAGCAGTACTTC.

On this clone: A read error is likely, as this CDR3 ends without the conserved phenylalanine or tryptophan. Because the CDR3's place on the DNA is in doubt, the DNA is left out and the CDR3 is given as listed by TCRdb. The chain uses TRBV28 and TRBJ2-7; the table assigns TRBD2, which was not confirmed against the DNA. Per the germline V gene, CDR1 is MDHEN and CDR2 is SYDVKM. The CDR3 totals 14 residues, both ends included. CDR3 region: CASSLWATGTPILL.

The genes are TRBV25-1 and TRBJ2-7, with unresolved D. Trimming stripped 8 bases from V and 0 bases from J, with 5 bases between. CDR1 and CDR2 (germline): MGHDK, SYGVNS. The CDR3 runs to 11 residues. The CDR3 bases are TGTGCCAGCCAAAGCTCCTACGAGCAGTACTTC. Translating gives CASQSSYEQYF.

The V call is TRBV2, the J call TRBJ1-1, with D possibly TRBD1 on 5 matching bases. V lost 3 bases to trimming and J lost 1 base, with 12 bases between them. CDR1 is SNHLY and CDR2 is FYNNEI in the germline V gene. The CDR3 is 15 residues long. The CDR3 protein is CASSDRGRQNTEAFF. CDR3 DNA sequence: TGTGCCAGCAGTGACCGGGGACGGCAGAACACTGAAGCTTTCTTT.

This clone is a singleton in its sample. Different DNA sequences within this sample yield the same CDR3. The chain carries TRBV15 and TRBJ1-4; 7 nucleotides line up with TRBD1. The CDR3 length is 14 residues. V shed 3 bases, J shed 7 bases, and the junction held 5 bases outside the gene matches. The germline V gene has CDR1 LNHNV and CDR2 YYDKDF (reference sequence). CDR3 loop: CATSRGQGGEKLFF. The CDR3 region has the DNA TGTGCCACCAGCAGGGGCCAGGGGGGTGAAAAACTGTTTTTT.

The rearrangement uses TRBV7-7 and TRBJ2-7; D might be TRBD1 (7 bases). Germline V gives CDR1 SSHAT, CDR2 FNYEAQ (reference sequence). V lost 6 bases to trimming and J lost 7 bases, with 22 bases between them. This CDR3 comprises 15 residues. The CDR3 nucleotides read TGTGCCAGCAGTCCTTGGACAGGAGGGCCTGAGGAGCAGTACTTC. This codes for CASSPWTGGPEEQYF.

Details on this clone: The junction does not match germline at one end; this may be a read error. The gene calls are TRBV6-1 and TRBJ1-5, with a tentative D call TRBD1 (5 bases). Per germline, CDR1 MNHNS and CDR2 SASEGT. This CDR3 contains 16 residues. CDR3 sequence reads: CASIESGGYSNQPQHF. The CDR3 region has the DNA TGTGCCAGCATTGAAAGCGGGGGGTATAGCAATCAGCCCCAGCATTTT.

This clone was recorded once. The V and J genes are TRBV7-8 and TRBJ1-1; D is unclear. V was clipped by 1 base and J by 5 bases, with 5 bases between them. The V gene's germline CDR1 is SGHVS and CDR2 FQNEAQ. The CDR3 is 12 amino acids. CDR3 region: CASSLETTEAFF. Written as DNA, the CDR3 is TGTGCCAGCAGCTTAGAGACTACTGAAGCTTTCTTT.

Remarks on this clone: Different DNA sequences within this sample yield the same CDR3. CDR3 sequence: CASSRSGSSYNEQFF. CDR3 in DNA: TGTGCCAGCAGCCGGAGCGGGAGTTCCTACAATGAGCAGTTCTTC. The chain combines TRBV28 with TRBJ2-1; 8 nucleotides agree with TRBD2. The germline V gene encodes CDR1 MDHEN and CDR2 SYDVKM. CDR3 length: 15 amino acids. J was trimmed by 1 base and V by 6 bases; bases with no gene match: 5.

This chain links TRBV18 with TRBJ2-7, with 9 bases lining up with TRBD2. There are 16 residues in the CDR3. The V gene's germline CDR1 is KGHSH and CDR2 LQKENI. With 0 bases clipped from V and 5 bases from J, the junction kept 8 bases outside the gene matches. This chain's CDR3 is CASSPPGSGRFNEQYF. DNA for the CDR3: TGTGCCAGCTCACCACCGGGAAGCGGGAGGTTCAACGAGCAGTACTTC.

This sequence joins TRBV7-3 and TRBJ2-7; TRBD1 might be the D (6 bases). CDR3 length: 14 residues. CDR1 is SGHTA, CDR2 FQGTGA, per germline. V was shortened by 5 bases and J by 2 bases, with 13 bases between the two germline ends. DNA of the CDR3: TGTGCCAGCAGCCCACAGGGTGGTACCTACGAGCAGTACTTC. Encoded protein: CASSPQGGTYEQYF. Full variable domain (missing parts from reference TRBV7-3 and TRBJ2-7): GAGVSQTPSNKVTEKGKYVELRCDPISGHTALYWYRQSLGQGPEFLIYFQGTGAADDSGLPNDRFFAVRPEGSVSTLKIQRTERGDSAVYLCASSPQGGTYEQYFGPGTRLTVT.

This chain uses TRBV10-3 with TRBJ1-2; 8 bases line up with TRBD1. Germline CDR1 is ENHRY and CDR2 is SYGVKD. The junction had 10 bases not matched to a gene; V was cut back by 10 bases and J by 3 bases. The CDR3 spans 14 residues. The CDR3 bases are TGTGCCACAACCCCTGACAGGGGACACTATGGCTACACCTTC. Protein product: CATTPDRGHYGYTF.

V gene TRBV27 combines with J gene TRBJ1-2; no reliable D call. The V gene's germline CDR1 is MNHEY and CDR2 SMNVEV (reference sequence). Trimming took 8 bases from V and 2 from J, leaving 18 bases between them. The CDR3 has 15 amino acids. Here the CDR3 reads CASGSSGRLNYGYTF. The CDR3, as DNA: TGTGCCAGCGGCTCAAGCGGGAGGTTGAACTATGGCTACACCTTC.

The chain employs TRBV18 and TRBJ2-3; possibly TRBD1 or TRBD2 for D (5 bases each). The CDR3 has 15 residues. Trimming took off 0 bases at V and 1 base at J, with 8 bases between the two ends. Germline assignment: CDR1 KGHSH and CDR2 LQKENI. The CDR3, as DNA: TGTGCCAGCTCACCACCGGGGGTCGGCACAGATACGCAGTATTTT. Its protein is CASSPPGVGTDTQYF.

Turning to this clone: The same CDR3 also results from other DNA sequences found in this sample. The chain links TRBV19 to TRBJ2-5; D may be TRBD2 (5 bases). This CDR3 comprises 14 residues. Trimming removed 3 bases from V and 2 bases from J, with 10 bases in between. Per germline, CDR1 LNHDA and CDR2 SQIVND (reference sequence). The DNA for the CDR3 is TGTGCCAGTAGTATCTCGGGAATTCAAGAGACCCAGTACTTC. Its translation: CASSISGIQETQYF.

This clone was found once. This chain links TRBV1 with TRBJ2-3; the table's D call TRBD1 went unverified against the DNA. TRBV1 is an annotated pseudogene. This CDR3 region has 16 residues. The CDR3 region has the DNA TGCACCAGCAGCCAGGGACAGTGCCCTAGCACAGATACGCAGTATTTT. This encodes CTSSQGQCPSTDTQYF.

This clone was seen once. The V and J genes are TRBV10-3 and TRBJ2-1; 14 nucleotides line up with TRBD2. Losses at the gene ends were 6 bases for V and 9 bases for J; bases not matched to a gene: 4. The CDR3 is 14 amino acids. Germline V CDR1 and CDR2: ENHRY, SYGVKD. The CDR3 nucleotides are TGTGCCATCAGCGAGGGACTAGCGGGAGCTGAGCAGTTCTTC. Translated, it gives CAISEGLAGAEQFF.

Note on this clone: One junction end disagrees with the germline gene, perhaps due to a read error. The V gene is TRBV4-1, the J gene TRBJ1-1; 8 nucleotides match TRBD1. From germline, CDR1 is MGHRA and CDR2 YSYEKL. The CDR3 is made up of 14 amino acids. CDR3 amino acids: CASSQDRERTQAFF. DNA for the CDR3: TGCGCCAGCAGCCAGGACAGGGAACGCACTCAAGCTTTCTTT.

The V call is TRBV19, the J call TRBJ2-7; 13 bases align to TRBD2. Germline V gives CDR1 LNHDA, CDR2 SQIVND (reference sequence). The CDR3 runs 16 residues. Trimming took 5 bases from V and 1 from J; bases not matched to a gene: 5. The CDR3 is CASSQGTSGTSYEQYF. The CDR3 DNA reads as TGTGCCAGTAGTCAAGGGACTAGCGGGACTTCCTACGAGCAGTACTTC.

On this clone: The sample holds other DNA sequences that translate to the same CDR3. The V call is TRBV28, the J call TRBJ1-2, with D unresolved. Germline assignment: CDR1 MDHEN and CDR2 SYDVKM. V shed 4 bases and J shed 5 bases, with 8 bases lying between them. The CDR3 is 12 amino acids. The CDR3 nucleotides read TGTGCCAGCAGTTCAACAGTGTATGGCTACACCTTC. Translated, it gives CASSSTVYGYTF.

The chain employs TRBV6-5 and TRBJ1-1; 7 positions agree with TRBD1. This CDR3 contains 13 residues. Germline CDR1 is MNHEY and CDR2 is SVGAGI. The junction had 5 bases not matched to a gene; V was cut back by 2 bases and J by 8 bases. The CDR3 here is CASSYRTGGEAFF. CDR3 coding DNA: TGTGCCAGCAGTTACAGGACAGGTGGAGAAGCTTTCTTT.

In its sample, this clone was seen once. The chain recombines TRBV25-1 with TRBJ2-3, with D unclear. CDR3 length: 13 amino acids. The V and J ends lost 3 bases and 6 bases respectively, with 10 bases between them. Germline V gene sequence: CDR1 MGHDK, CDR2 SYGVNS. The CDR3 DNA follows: TGTGCCAGCAGTGACGCTCTTAGGGATACGCAGTATTTT. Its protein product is CASSDALRDTQYF.